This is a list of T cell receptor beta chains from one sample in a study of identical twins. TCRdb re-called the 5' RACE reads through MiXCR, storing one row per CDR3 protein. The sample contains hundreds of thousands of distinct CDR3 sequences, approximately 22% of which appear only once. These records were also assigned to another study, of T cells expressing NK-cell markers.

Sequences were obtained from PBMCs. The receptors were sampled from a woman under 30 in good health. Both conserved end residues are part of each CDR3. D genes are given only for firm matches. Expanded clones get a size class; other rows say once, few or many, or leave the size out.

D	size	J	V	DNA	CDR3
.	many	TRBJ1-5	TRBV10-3	TGTGCCATCTCTGCGGGCGATCAGCCCCAGCATTTT	CAISAGDQPQHF
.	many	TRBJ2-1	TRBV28	TGTGCCAGCATAGGGGCCCTCATCAGGCACAATGAGCAGTTCTTC	CASIGALIRHNEQFF
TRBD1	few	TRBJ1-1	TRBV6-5	TGTGCCAGCAGCCAGGGACAGCAAGCTTTCTTT	CASSQGQQAFF
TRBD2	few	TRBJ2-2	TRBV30	TGTGCCTGGAGATTAGCGGGGAACACCGGGGAGCTGTTTTTT	CAWRLAGNTGELFF
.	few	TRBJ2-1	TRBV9	TGTGCCAGCAGCTCCCCCCCAACTTACAATGAGCAGTTCTTC	CASSSPPTYNEQFF
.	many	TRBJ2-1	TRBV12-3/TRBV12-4	TGTGCCAGCAGTTTCTATCGAAATGAGCAGTTCTTC	CASSFYRNEQFF
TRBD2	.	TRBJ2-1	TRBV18	TGTGCCAGCTCACCGGGAAGCGGGAGCCGCAATGAGCAGTTCTTC	CASSPGSGSRNEQFF
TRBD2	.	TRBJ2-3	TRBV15	TGTGCCACCAGCAGGGGAGCTCCGACTAGCGGGGACGGAGTCCTAAGCACAGATACGCAGTATTTT	CATSRGAPTSGDGVLSTDTQYF
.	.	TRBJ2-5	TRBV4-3	TGCACCAGCAGCCAAGGCGACTTTGCGACTAGTACCAGGGAGACCCAGTACTTC	CTSSQGDFATSTRETQYF
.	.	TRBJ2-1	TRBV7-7	TGTGCCAGCAGCCCTCGACGTTACTCCTACAATGAGCAGTTCTTC	CASSPRRYSYNEQFF
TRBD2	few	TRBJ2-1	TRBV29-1	TGCAGCGTGACCCGGGCGGGAGCGTTCAATGAGCAGTTCTTC	CSVTRAGAFNEQFF
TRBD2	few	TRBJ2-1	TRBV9	TGTGCCAGCAGCGTAGGCGGGGGGGTTACCTACAATGAGCAGTTCTTC	CASSVGGGVTYNEQFF
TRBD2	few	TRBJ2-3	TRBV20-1	TGCAGTGCCCGAGCGGGGAGCACCACAGATACGCAGTATTTT	CSARAGSTTDTQYF
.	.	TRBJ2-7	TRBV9	TGTGCCAGCAGCGTAACTCCTATGGCAGGCGAGCAGTACTTC	CASSVTPMAGEQYF
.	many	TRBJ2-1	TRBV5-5	TGTGCCAGCAGCTACGCCCCGGGACCCGACTACAATGAGCAGTTCTTC	CASSYAPGPDYNEQFF
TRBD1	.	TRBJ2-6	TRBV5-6	TGTGCCAGCAGCTTAGTTACAGGGGGCCGTGGGGCCAACGTCCTGACTTTC	CASSLVTGGRGANVLTF
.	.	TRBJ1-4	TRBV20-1	TGCAGTGCTACCACCGGGATTAAGAAAGAAAAACTGTTTTTT	CSATTGIKKEKLFF
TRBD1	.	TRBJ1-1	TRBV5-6	TGTGCCAGCAGCTTGCGACAGGGGTCGCGTTCGGCTTTCTTT	CASSLRQGSRSAFF
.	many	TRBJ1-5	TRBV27	TGTGCCAGCAGTAAACCGAATCAGCCCCAGCATTTT	CASSKPNQPQHF
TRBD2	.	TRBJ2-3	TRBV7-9	TGTGCCAGCAGCATGCTAGCGGGGGGCACAGATACGCAGTATTTT	CASSMLAGGTDTQYF
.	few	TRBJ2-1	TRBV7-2	TGTGCCAGCAGCCATTCCAATGCGGCGCGCCATGAGCAGTTCTTC	CASSHSNAARHEQFF
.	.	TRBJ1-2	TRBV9	TGTGCCAGCAGCGTAGTCAAAGGGGACTATGGCTACACCTTC	CASSVVKGDYGYTF
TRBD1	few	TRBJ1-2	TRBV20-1	TGCAGTGCTAGAGGACAGGGAGGTGGCTACACCTTC	CSARGQGGGYTF
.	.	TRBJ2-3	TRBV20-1	TGCAGTGCAGCCCCTGGGATCTCAGATACGCAGTATTTT	CSAAPGISDTQYF
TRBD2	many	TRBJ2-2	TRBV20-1	TGCAGTGCTAGGGTAGCGGGGGACCTCACCGGGGAGCTGTTTTTT	CSARVAGDLTGELFF
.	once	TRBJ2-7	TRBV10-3	TGTGCCATCAGTGGAACCGGCTCCACCTACGAGCAGTACTTC	CAISGTGSTYEQYF
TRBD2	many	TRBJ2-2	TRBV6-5	TGTGCCAGCAGTTTTACCGGGACTAGCGGTACCGGGGAGCTGTTTTTT	CASSFTGTSGTGELFF
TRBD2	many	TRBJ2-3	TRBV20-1	TGCAGTGCTCCCGGGGGGGGCCAAGATACGCAGTATTTT	CSAPGGGQDTQYF
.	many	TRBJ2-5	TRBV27	TGTGCCAGCAGTTCCCAGACAGATAAAGAGACCCAGTACTTC	CASSSQTDKETQYF
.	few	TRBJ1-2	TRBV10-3	TGTGCCATCAGTGAGTCCACCGCCAGGAGCAATAACTATGGCTACACCTTC	CAISESTARSNNYGYTF
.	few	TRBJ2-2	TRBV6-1	TGTGCCAGCAGTCCAAATAGCAGGGTAGTCACCGGGGAGCTGTTTTTT	CASSPNSRVVTGELFF
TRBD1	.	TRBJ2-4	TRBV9	TGTGCCAGCAGCGAGGACAGGGTGAAAAACATTCAGTACTTC	CASSEDRVKNIQYF
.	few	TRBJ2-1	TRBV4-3	TGCGCCAGCAGCCCCACAGCCGACGGGTCTCAGTACAATGAGCAGTTCTTC	CASSPTADGSQYNEQFF
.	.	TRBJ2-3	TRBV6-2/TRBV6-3	TGTGCCAGCAGTTCGCCCAGTATCGGCACAGATACGCAGTATTTT	CASSSPSIGTDTQYF
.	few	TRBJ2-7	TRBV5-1	TGCGCCAGCAGCTTGGAAGGACACCAGGGCGAGCAGTACTTC	CASSLEGHQGEQYF
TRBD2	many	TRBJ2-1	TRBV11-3	TGTGCCAGCAGCCTGGGGGTAGCGGGGGGAGACAATGAGCAGTTCTTC	CASSLGVAGGDNEQFF
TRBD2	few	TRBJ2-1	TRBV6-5	TGTGCCAGCAGTTACTCGGTTGGCGGGAGCCGCCCCAGTGAGCAGTTCTTC	CASSYSVGGSRPSEQFF
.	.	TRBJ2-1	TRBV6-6	TGTGCCAGCAGATGGGCTTCGGGGAATGAGCAGTTCTTC	CASRWASGNEQFF
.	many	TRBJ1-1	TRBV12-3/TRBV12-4	TGTGCCAGCAGTAGGAGTCACACTGAAGCTTTCTTT	CASSRSHTEAFF
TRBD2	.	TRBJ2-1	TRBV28	TGTGCCAGCGGTTTAGCGGGAGGAGATAGGAATGAGCAGTTCTTC	CASGLAGGDRNEQFF
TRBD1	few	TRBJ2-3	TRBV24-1	TGTGCCACCAGTGACCCTGGGAGACAGGGAAAGACAGATACGCAGTATTTT	CATSDPGRQGKTDTQYF
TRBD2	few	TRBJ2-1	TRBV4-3	TGCGCCAGCAGCCAAGGTCAGACTAGCGGGAGAGTCTATGAGCAGTTCTTC	CASSQGQTSGRVYEQFF
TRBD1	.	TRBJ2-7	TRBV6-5	TGTGCCAGCAGTTACAACTCCGGGACAGGGTACGAGCAGTACTTC	CASSYNSGTGYEQYF
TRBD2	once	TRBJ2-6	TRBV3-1	TGTGCCACCAGCCAGGACGCTAGCGGAATCTCTGGGGCCAACGTCCTGACTTTC	CATSQDASGISGANVLTF
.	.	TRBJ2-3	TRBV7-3	TGTGCCAGCAGCGGGCCTGGGTCAGATACGCAGTATTTT	CASSGPGSDTQYF
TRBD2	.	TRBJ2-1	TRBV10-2	TGCGCCAGCGGGCGGCGGGGGGGGAATGAGCAGTTCTTC	CASGRRGGNEQFF
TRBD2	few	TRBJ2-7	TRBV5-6	TGTGCCAGCAGCTGGGGGACTAGCGGGGGGTACGAGCAGTACTTC	CASSWGTSGGYEQYF
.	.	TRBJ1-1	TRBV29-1	TGCAGCGTCCAGAACACTGAAGCTTTCTTT	CSVQNTEAFF
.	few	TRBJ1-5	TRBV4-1	TGCGCCAGCAGCCTAAAGAGAGTTTATAGGAACACCCGGTATAGCAATCAGCCCCAGCATTTT	CASSLKRVYRNTRYSNQPQHF
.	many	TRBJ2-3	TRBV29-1	TGCAGCGTCATATCGACAGACACAGATACGCAGTATTTT	CSVISTDTDTQYF
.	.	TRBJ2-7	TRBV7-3	TGTGCCAGCAGCTTAGGGACAAGACTAACTCCGGAGTACTTC	CASSLGTRLTPEYF
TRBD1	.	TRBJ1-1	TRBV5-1	TGCGCCAGCAGCTTGTCCCAGGGGGAAACTGAAGCTTTCTTT	CASSLSQGETEAFF
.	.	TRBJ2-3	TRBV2	TGTGCCAGCAGTGATCGACGGCGCACAGATACGCAGTATTTT	CASSDRRRTDTQYF